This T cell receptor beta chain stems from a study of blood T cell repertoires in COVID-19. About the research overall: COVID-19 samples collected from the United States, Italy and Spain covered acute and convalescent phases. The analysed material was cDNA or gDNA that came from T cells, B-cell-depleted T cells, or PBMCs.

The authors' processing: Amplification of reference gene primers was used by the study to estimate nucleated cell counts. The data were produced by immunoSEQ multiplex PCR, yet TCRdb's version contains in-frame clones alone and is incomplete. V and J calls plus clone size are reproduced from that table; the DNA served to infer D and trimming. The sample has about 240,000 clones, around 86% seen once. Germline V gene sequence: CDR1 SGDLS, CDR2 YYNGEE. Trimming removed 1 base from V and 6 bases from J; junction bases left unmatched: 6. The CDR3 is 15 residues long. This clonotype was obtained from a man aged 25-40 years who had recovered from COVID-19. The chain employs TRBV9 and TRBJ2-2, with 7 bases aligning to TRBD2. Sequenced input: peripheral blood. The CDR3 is CASSVPGRTPGELFF. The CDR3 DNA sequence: TGTGCCAGCAGCGTACCCGGGAGGACTCCCGGGGAGCTGTTTTTT.